This T cell receptor beta chain was recorded in a study of metastatic and nonmetastatic thyroid tumors. General study findings and limits: In both blood and tumor samples, TCR beta diversity was reported significantly higher for malignant than benign nodules.

From the PCR reads, TCRdb re-called clones with MiXCR. The sample has tens of thousands of clones; around 16% are singletons. All patients reached thyroid surgery having received no treatment beforehand. The V end lost 4 bases, the J end lost 2 bases, and 19 bases lay between the germline ends. The length of the CDR3 is 17 residues. CDR1 is MGHRA and CDR2 is YSYEKL in the germline V gene. Ten or more counts support this clone. Its antigen is unknown. The source of this sequence is a male donor with papillary thyroid cancer or a benign thyroid nodule (not recorded which). Some clones in this sample may be carry-over from other donors' samples. Sequencing input: blood. V and J are TRBV4-1 and TRBJ2-3; D call uncertain. CDR3 sequence (DNA): TGCGCCAGCAGCCTAAGGCCCTTCCAGGTCCCCACAGATACGCAGTATTTT. As protein: CASSLRPFQVPTDTQYF.